A single sample gave rise to the 22 T cell receptor beta chains below, sequenced in a study of CD8+ T cells in alopecia areata (dated by TCRdb to the late 2010s). The protocol used for the library was the immunoSEQ multiplex PCR assay. RNA was extracted from all samples and reverse transcribed into cDNA, which served as template for TCR sequencing. TCRdb retrieved this table from immuneACCESS and kept in-frame rearrangements only. Not all clones are present; in checked studies, unresolved V genes account for under half, and no reason is known for the remainder. The sample table holds under 300,000 clones, of which 60% were seen once. In total, the top ten clones hold about 0.9% of the sample. The sample's treatment or condition, from its label and the paper: oral pan-JAK inhibitor, 5-10 mg twice daily. This specimen was CD4+ T cells sorted from blood, taken around week 53, from a patient treated with tofacitinib. Receptors were obtained from a human donor with alopecia areata.

As regards this clone: The same CDR3 also results from other DNA sequences found in this sample. The chain employs TRBV9 and TRBJ1-6; perhaps TRBD1 as D (5 bases). Germline V lookup: CDR1 SGDLS, CDR2 YYNGEE. The CDR3 sequence is 14 residues long. V was trimmed by 0 bases and J by 7 bases, leaving 8 bases between them. CDR3 sequence: CASSVGGDNSPLHF. The CDR3 DNA is TGTGCCAGCAGCGTAGGAGGGGACAATTCACCCCTCCACTTT.

As DNA, the CDR3 is TGTGCCAGCAGCTTGGGCATACGCGGTGGAAACACCATATATTTT. The encoded protein is CASSLGIRGGNTIYF. V is TRBV5-8 and J is TRBJ1-3; unclear D gene. Germline lookup yields CDR1 SGHTS and CDR2 YDEGEE. The CDR3 runs to 15 residues. V was trimmed by 0 bases and J by 3 bases, leaving 10 bases between them.

The chain couples TRBV27 to TRBJ1-6; D not resolved. CDR3 length: 13 residues. Trimming removed 3 bases from V and 9 bases from J, with 9 bases in between. Germline loops: CDR1 MNHEY, CDR2 SMNVEV (reference sequence). CDR3 DNA: TGTGCCAGCAGTTTCCGCGCCGGTTCACCCCTCCACTTT. It translates to CASSFRAGSPLHF.

Written as DNA, the CDR3 is TGTGCCTGGAGCTTAGCCCCCCTAGGCCGCGGAGGCTACACCTTC. It codes for CAWSLAPLGRGGYTF. This chain connects TRBV30 to TRBJ1-2; D is unclear. Germline V gives CDR1 GTSNPN, CDR2 SVGIG (reference sequence). Trimming removed 3 bases from V and 8 bases from J, with 22 bases in between. The CDR3 totals 15 residues.

This clone has only a few counts. V and J are TRBV5-1 and TRBJ2-3; 7 bases fit TRBD1. CDR1 SGHRS and CDR2 YFSETQ come from the germline V gene. This CDR3 region has 15 residues. Germline trimming cut 1 base from V and 2 bases from J; bases unmatched to any gene: 4. Here the CDR3 reads CASSLLGTVTDTQYF. CDR3 DNA sequence: TGCGCCAGCAGCTTGTTAGGGACAGTCACAGATACGCAGTATTTT.

CDR3 DNA: TGTGCCTGGAGTGTAGCTAGCGGGTCCAAGATGGCCCAGTACTTC. This encodes CAWSVASGSKMAQYF. The chain has TRBV30 and TRBJ2-5; 8 bases map to TRBD2. Germline V CDR1 and CDR2: GTSNPN, SVGIG (reference sequence). The V and J ends lost 0 bases and 9 bases, in that order; junction bases with no gene match: 12. The CDR3 loop spans 15 amino acids.

V usage is TRBV7-9 and J usage is TRBJ2-7; TRBD2 aligns across 15 bases. Germline V gene data show CDR1 as SEHNR and CDR2 as FQNEAQ (reference sequence). The V gene end was trimmed by 5 bases and the J gene end by 0 bases; junction bases not matched to a gene: 2. CDR3 length equals 16 residues. The CDR3 sequence: CASSGTSGGISYEQYF. As DNA, the CDR3 is TGTGCCAGCAGCGGGACTAGCGGGGGGATCTCCTACGAGCAGTACTTC.

The V gene is TRBV5-1, the J gene TRBJ2-5, with 10 bases identical to TRBD1. Unmatched junction bases numbered 2, after V lost 5 bases and J lost 4 bases. This CDR3 region has 13 residues. Per the germline V gene, CDR1 is SGHRS and CDR2 is YFSETQ. The CDR3 region is CASRRDRGETQYF. In nucleotides, the CDR3 is TGCGCCAGCAGACGGGACAGGGGAGAGACCCAGTACTTC.

This clone was detected only a few times. The chain employs TRBV11-2 and TRBJ1-6, with D tentatively TRBD1 (6 bases). Germline V lookup: CDR1 SGHAT, CDR2 FQNNGV. V gave up 7 bases and J gave up 7 bases, with 17 bases separating them. This CDR3 is 15 amino acids long. CDR3 loop: CASTSVRGGNSPLHF. The CDR3 DNA is TGTGCCAGCACCTCCGTCAGGGGCGGAAATTCACCCCTCCACTTT.

This rearrangement joins TRBV25-1 to TRBJ1-6; TRBD1 might be the D (6 bases). There are 16 residues in the CDR3. Between the trimmed V and J ends, which lost 4 bases and 9 bases, there was a span of 19 bases. Germline V gives CDR1 MGHDK, CDR2 SYGVNS. CDR3 coding DNA: TGTGCCAGCAGTGCTTTGGACAGCCAGCTGGGTTCACCCCTCCACTTT. It specifies CASSALDSQLGSPLHF. Full variable domain (missing parts from reference TRBV25-1 and TRBJ1-6): EADIYQTPRYLVIGTGKKITLECSQTMGHDKMYWYQQDPGMELHLIHYSYGVNSTEKGDLSSESTVSRIRTEHFPLTLESARPSHTSQYLCASSALDSQLGSPLHFGNGTRLTVT.

V usage is TRBV2 and J usage is TRBJ2-5; D is perhaps TRBD2 (6 bases). CDR3 length: 14 residues. Germline assignment: CDR1 SNHLY and CDR2 FYNNEI. Trimming stripped 6 bases from V and 1 base from J, with 12 bases between. In nucleotides, the CDR3 is TGTGCCAGCAGGGCGCGGGGAACCCAAGAGACCCAGTACTTC. Protein sequence: CASRARGTQETQYF.

This clone was seen once. This chain joins TRBV18 and TRBJ2-5; D perhaps matches TRBD2 (6 bases). Trimming shortened V by 1 base and J by 9 bases, and 18 bases separated the two germline ends. The CDR3 covers 15 residues. The germline CDR1 and CDR2 sequences are KGHSH and LQKENI. CDR3 DNA: TGTGCCAGCTCACCACGGGGACCTACCTCGGGGGCCCAGTACTTC. Its protein is CASSPRGPTSGAQYF.

This clone was seen only once. The J gene is TRBJ2-7, the V gene TRBV9; TRBD1 matches at 8 bases. The germline V gene encodes CDR1 SGDLS and CDR2 YYNGEE. V trimming: 3 bases; J trimming: 0 bases; junction bases outside the gene matches: 5. The CDR3 length is 15 residues. The CDR3 is CASSAGTGSSYEQYF. CDR3 bases: TGTGCCAGCAGCGCCGGGACAGGAAGCTCCTACGAGCAGTACTTC.

This clone is a singleton in its sample. Germline is not matched at one junction end, which may reflect a read error. The V and J genes are TRBV7-7 and TRBJ2-1, with no clear D. Germline V gene sequence: CDR1 SSHAT, CDR2 FNYEAQ (reference sequence). The CDR3 length is 13 residues. The CDR3 DNA sequence: TGTGCTAGCAGCTTAAGACCCTACAATGAGCAGTTCTTC. Its protein product is CASSLRPYNEQFF. The entire variable domain, with the rest obtained from reference TRBV7-7 and TRBJ2-1, is as follows: GAGVSQSPRYKVTKRGQDVTLRCDPISSHATLYWYQQALGQGPEFLTYFNYEAQPDKSGLPSDRFSAERPEGSISTLTIQRTEQRDSAMYRCASSLRPYNEQFFGPGTRLTVL.

About this clone: The identical CDR3 is also encoded by other nucleotide sequences in the sample. DNA for the CDR3: TGTGCCAGCAGTTTATCAGGCTATGGCTACACCTTC. Its protein is CASSLSGYGYTF. The chain is built from TRBV27 and TRBJ1-2, with D unclear. V lost 0 bases and J lost 4, with 3 bases in between. Germline V gene data show CDR1 as MNHEY and CDR2 as SMNVEV (reference sequence). The CDR3 runs 12 residues.

This clone turned up a few times. The chain recombines TRBV29-1 with TRBJ1-4; TRBD1 agrees at 7 bases. The CDR3 runs 14 residues. V shed 7 bases and J 8 bases; nucleotides not matched to a gene: 13. Germline V gene lookup returns CDR1 SQVTM and CDR2 ANQGSEA. In DNA form, the CDR3 reads TGCAGCGGCTCAATAACAGGGGCGGCCGAAAAACTGTTTTTT. This codes for CSGSITGAAEKLFF.

The genes are TRBV5-1 and TRBJ2-1; D is unresolved. The CDR3 spans 16 residues. Germline CDR1 SGHRS, CDR2 YFSETQ. The germline V and J ends were trimmed by 4 bases and 0 bases, with 14 bases remaining between them. The CDR3 region has the DNA TGCGCCAGCAGCCCCCTAGGCCCGAGCTCCTACAATGAGCAGTTCTTC. Its protein is CASSPLGPSSYNEQFF.

This chain links TRBV20-1 with TRBJ1-1; D is undetermined. V lost 6 bases and J 4 bases, leaving 9 bases between the germline ends. This CDR3 has 11 amino acids. Germline CDR1 reads DFQATT; CDR2 reads SNEGSKA (reference sequence). The DNA for the CDR3 is TGCAGTGCCGCGTCATCCACTGAAGCTTTCTTT. This translates into CSAASSTEAFF.

The J gene is TRBJ2-3, the V gene TRBV29-1; 7 positions agree with TRBD1. The germline V gene encodes CDR1 SQVTM and CDR2 ANQGSEA. The trim removed 6 bases at V and 4 bases at J, leaving 4 bases unmatched. There are 12 residues in the CDR3. The CDR3 sequence: CSVGDRSDTQYF. The CDR3 region has the DNA TGCAGCGTGGGGGACAGATCAGATACGCAGTATTTT.

This clone was picked up a small number of times. This chain connects TRBV7-9 to TRBJ1-1, with D possibly matching TRBD1 (5 bases). V was trimmed by 5 bases and J by 0 bases, leaving 10 bases between them. This CDR3 contains 14 residues. Germline V CDR1 and CDR2: SEHNR, FQNEAQ (reference sequence). The CDR3 reads CASSLRQLNTEAFF. CDR3 DNA: TGTGCCAGCAGCCTCCGACAGCTGAACACTGAAGCTTTCTTT.

This clone was observed a few times. V is TRBV14 and J is TRBJ2-6; the D gene is possibly TRBD1 (5 bases). Trimming shortened V by 1 base and J by 5 bases, and 6 bases separated the two germline ends. From germline, CDR1 is SGHDN and CDR2 FVKESK. The CDR3 has 14 residues. The CDR3 DNA is TGTGCCAGCAGCCAAGCAGGGAGGGCCAACGTCCTGACTTTC. This gives the protein CASSQAGRANVLTF.

This chain connects TRBV29-1 to TRBJ1-2; tentatively, D is TRBD1 (5 bases). The germline V and J ends were trimmed by 4 bases and 5 bases, with 14 bases remaining between them. The CDR3 contains 13 residues. In germline, CDR1 is SQVTM, CDR2 ANQGSEA. The CDR3 here is CSVVGTGGYGYTF. The CDR3 DNA follows: TGCAGCGTTGTGGGGACCGGCGGGTATGGCTACACCTTC.